A selection of T cell receptor beta chains follows, all from one sample in a study of T cell responses to AZD1222 COVID-19 vaccine. Profiling relied on immunoSEQ multiplex PCR, and the TCRdb table lists in-frame clones only, not all of them. This table holds 150,000 to 180,000 clones, approximately 90% found once. This specimen was peripheral blood, taken after recovery from COVID-19. The source of these receptors is an adult who had recovered from COVID-19. Both conserved end residues are part of each CDR3. The D gene is left open where the match is weak. Some rows have no size entry. The others give once, few or many, or a class for an expanded clone.

TRBJ2-1 | once | TRBV9 | - | CASSEGGGSYNEQFF | TGTGCCAGCAGCGAAGGAGGGGGCTCCTACAATGAGCAGTTCTTC
TRBJ1-4 | - | TRBV11-2 | - | CASSLDRDYGKLFF | TGTGCCAGCAGCTTAGACAGGGACTATGGAAAACTGTTTTTT
TRBJ2-3 | - | TRBV11-2 | - | CASSLGQTDTQYF | TGTGCCAGCAGCTTAGGTCAGACAGATACGCAGTATTTT
TRBJ2-1 | - | TRBV24-1 | - | CATSVGRTSYNEQFF | TGTGCCACCAGTGTTGGGAGGACGTCCTACAATGAGCAGTTCTTC
TRBJ1-2 | - | TRBV4-2 | - | CASSQEGGYGYTF | TGTGCCAGCAGCCAAGAGGGTGGCTATGGCTACACCTTC
TRBJ2-1 | once | TRBV6-4 | - | CASSEGPYNEQFF | TGTGCCAGCAGTGAGGGACCCTACAATGAGCAGTTCTTC
TRBJ1-2 | - | TRBV11-2 | - | CASSLDLTPYYGYTF | TGTGCCAGCAGCTTAGACTTGACACCATACTATGGCTACACCTTC
TRBJ1-5 | - | TRBV7-9 | - | CASSLGPEGPWPQHF | TGTGCCAGCAGCTTAGGTCCAGAAGGGCCTTGGCCCCAGCATTTT
TRBJ1-5 | - | TRBV6-7 | - | CASSHECTGSGNQPQHF | TGTGCCAGCAGCCACGAATGCACAGGTTCCGGCAATCAGCCCCAGCATTTT
TRBJ1-2 | - | TRBV20-1 | TRBD1 | CSASAGTGASYGYTF | TGCAGTGCTAGTGCCGGGACAGGGGCTTCATATGGCTACACCTTC
TRBJ2-5 | - | TRBV7-6 | - | CASSPYSPSGETQYF | TGTGCCAGCAGCCCGTATTCACCTTCTGGGGAGACCCAGTACTTC
TRBJ1-4 | - | TRBV6-2/TRBV6-3 | - | CASSYTGEAVKKLFF | TGTGCCAGCAGTTACACCGGGGAAGCAGTGAAGAAACTGTTTTTT
TRBJ2-3 | - | TRBV6-6 | TRBD1 | CASSYKTGDIYTQYF | TGTGCCAGCAGTTATAAGACAGGGGACATTTATACGCAGTATTTT
TRBJ1-6 | - | TRBV27 | TRBD1 | CASSLSSGTGNSPLHF | TGTGCCAGCAGTTTATCTTCCGGGACAGGGAATTCACCCCTCCACTTT
TRBJ2-7 | - | TRBV19 | TRBD2 | CASRNDKTSGSYEQYF | TGTGCCAGTAGGAATGATAAGACTAGCGGGAGCTACGAGCAGTACTTC
TRBJ2-1 | many | TRBV5-1 | TRBD2 | CASSLAGDSYNEQFF | TGCGCCAGCAGCTTAGCGGGAGACTCCTACAATGAGCAGTTCTTC
TRBJ2-7 | - | TRBV4-2 | - | CASSQERTASYEQYF | TGTGCCAGCAGCCAAGAGAGGACAGCGTCCTACGAGCAGTACTTC
TRBJ1-6 | - | TRBV4-3 | - | CASSQEGKDSPLHF | TGCGCCAGCAGCCAAGAGGGGAAGGATTCACCCCTCCACTTT
TRBJ2-7 | few | TRBV27 | - | CASSIQGPRGEQYF | TGTGCCAGCAGCATCCAGGGCCCTCGGGGGGAGCAGTACTTC
TRBJ1-1 | - | TRBV3-1/TRBV3-2 | - | CASSQYPNTEAFF | TGTGCCAGCAGCCAATACCCAAACACTGAAGCTTTCTTT
TRBJ2-5 | few | TRBV5-1 | - | CASSLAWTAAGETQYF | TGCGCCAGCAGCTTGGCCTGGACAGCAGCAGGCGAGACCCAGTACTTC